The rows below give T cell receptor beta chains drawn from one sample of a study of shared clonotypes between healthy human individuals. Here immunoSEQ multiplex PCR was the method, and the copy in TCRdb shows in-frame clones only, minus some. The sample holds roughly 2.5 million clones, around 94% seen once. Sequencing was carried out using naive CD4+ T cells sorted from blood. The receptors come from a man aged 18 to 29 in good health. Both conserved end residues are trimmed from each CDR3. The order of the fields is J gene, D gene, V gene, CDR3 protein. D genes are given only for firm matches.

j_call: TRBJ2-2; d_call: TRBD2; v_call: TRBV6-1; cdr3_aa: ASGGLAETGELF
j_call: TRBJ1-1; d_call: TRBD1; v_call: TRBV28; cdr3_aa: ASSRRQGYTEAF
j_call: TRBJ1-2; d_call: .; v_call: TRBV7-2; cdr3_aa: ASSLEAGNYGYT
j_call: TRBJ1-2; d_call: TRBD1; v_call: TRBV27; cdr3_aa: ASSLSLRTGNYGYT
j_call: TRBJ2-3; d_call: .; v_call: TRBV30; cdr3_aa: AWSGLGPGDTQY
j_call: TRBJ1-3; d_call: TRBD1; v_call: TRBV19; cdr3_aa: ASTKGIRGSSGNTIY
j_call: TRBJ2-1; d_call: TRBD2; v_call: TRBV5-1; cdr3_aa: ASSPMGLAGGYNEQF
j_call: TRBJ2-2; d_call: .; v_call: TRBV11-2; cdr3_aa: ASSWMAAAGELF
j_call: TRBJ1-1; d_call: .; v_call: TRBV4-1; cdr3_aa: ASSQARTDTEAF
j_call: TRBJ2-1; d_call: .; v_call: TRBV9; cdr3_aa: ASSPRGPSNEQF
j_call: TRBJ2-5; d_call: .; v_call: TRBV28; cdr3_aa: ASSNAWGQETQY
j_call: TRBJ2-7; d_call: .; v_call: TRBV4-3; cdr3_aa: ASSQDPSLSYEQY
j_call: TRBJ1-1; d_call: .; v_call: TRBV2; cdr3_aa: ASSTEMNTEAF
j_call: TRBJ2-1; d_call: TRBD2; v_call: TRBV7-2; cdr3_aa: ASSLVGTSGSYNEQF
j_call: TRBJ2-3; d_call: TRBD2; v_call: TRBV27; cdr3_aa: ASSSQRGTAGDTQY
j_call: TRBJ2-3; d_call: TRBD1; v_call: TRBV5-1; cdr3_aa: ASSLTGGDTQY
j_call: TRBJ2-6; d_call: .; v_call: TRBV30; cdr3_aa: AWSNHGANVLT
j_call: TRBJ2-1; d_call: TRBD2; v_call: TRBV15; cdr3_aa: ATSRDLAGVNEQF
j_call: TRBJ2-2; d_call: .; v_call: TRBV11-3; cdr3_aa: ASSPGHITGELF
j_call: TRBJ1-2; d_call: .; v_call: TRBV20-1; cdr3_aa: SVPGPYGYT
j_call: TRBJ2-2; d_call: .; v_call: TRBV10-3; cdr3_aa: AISDTGELF
j_call: TRBJ1-1; d_call: .; v_call: TRBV29-1; cdr3_aa: SVGRNTEAF
j_call: TRBJ2-1; d_call: TRBD2; v_call: TRBV11-3; cdr3_aa: ASSSGLAGGEQF
j_call: TRBJ1-3; d_call: .; v_call: TRBV19; cdr3_aa: ASSIGGGGPGNTIY